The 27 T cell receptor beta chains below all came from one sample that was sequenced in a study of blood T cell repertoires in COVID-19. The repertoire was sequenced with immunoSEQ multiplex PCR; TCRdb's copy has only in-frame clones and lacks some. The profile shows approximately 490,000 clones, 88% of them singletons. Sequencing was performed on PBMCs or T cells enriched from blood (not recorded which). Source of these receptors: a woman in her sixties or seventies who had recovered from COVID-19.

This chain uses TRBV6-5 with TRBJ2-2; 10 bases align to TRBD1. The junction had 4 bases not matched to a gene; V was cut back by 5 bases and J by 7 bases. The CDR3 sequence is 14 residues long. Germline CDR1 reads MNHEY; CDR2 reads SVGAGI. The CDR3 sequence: CASSPGQGIGELFF. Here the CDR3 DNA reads TGTGCCAGCAGTCCGGGACAGGGGATCGGGGAGCTGTTTTTT.

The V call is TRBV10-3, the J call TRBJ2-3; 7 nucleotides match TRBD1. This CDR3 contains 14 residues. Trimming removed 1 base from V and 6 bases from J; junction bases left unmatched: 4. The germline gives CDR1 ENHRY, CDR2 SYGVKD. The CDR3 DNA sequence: TGTGCCATCAGTGAGTGGCAGGGGGTGGATACGCAGTATTTT. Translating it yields CAISEWQGVDTQYF.

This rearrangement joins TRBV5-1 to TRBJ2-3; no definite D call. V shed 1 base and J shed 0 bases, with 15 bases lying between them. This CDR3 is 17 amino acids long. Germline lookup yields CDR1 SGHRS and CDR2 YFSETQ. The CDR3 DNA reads TGCGCCAGCAGCTTGTGGGCATCATCTTCTAGCACAGATACGCAGTATTTT. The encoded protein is CASSLWASSSSTDTQYF.

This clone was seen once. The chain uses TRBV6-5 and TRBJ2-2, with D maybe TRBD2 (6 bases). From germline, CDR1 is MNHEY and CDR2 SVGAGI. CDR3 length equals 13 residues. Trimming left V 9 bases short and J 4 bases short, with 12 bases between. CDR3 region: CASSSAATGELFF. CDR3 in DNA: TGTGCCAGTTCTAGCGCGGCCACCGGGGAGCTGTTTTTT.

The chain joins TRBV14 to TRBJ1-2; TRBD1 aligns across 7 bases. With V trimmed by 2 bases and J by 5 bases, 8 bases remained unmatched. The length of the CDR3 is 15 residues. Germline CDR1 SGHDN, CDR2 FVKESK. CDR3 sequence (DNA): TGTGCCAGCAGCCAAAGGGGGGACAGCGGGTATGGCTACACCTTC. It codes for CASSQRGDSGYGYTF.

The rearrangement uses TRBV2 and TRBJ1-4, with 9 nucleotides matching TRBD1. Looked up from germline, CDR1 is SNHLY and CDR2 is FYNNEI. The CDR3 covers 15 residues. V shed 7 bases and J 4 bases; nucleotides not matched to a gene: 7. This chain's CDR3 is CASTEQGADNEKLFF. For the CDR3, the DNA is TGTGCCAGCACCGAACAGGGGGCTGATAATGAAAAACTGTTTTTT.

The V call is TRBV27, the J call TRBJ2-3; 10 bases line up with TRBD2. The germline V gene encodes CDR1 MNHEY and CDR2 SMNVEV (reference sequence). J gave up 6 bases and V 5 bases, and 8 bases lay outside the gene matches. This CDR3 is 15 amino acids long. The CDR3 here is CASSPKRGGPDTQYF. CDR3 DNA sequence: TGTGCCAGCAGTCCGAAGCGGGGGGGCCCGGATACGCAGTATTTT.

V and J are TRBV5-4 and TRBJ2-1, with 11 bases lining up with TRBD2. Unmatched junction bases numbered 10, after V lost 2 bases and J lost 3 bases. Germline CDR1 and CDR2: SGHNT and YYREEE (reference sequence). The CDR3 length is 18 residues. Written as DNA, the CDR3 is TGTGCCAGCAGCTTAAGAACTCTGGGACTAGCGGTCTACAATGAGCAGTTCTTC. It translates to CASSLRTLGLAVYNEQFF.

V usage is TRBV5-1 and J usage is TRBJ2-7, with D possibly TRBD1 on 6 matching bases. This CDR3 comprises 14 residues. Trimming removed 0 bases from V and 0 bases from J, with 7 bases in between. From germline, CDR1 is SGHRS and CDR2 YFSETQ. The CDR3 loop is CASSLGGGSYEQYV. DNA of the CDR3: TGCGCCAGCAGCTTGGGAGGGGGCTCCTACGAGCAGTACGTC.

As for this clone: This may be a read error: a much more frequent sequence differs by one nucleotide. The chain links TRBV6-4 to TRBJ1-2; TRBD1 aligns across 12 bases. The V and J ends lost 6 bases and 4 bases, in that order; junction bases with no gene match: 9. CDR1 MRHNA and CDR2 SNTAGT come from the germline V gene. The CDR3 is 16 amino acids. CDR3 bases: TGTGCCAGCAGACTCTCCGGGACAGGGGGCTTCTATGGCTACACCTTC. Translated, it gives CASRLSGTGGFYGYTF.

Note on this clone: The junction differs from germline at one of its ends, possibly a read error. The chain's CDR3 is CASSSGFNQPQHF. CDR3 coding DNA: TGTGCTAGCAGTTCAGGGTTCAATCAGCCCCAGCATTTT. This rearrangement joins TRBV7-7 to TRBJ1-5; perhaps TRBD1 as D (5 bases). This CDR3 has 13 residues. Germline V gene sequence: CDR1 SSHAT, CDR2 FNYEAQ (reference sequence).

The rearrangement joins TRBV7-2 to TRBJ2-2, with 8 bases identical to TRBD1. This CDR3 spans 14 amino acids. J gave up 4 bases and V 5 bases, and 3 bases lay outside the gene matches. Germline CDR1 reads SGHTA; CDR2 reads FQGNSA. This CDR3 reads CASSRTGSTGELFF. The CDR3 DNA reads TGTGCCAGCAGCAGGACAGGGTCCACCGGGGAGCTGTTTTTT.

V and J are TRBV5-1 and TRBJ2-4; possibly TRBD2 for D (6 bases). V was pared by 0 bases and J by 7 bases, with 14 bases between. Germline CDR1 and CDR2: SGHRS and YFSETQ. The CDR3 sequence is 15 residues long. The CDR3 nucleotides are TGCGCCAGCAGCTTGGGGACTAATTTGAGGAACATTCAGTACTTC. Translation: CASSLGTNLRNIQYF.

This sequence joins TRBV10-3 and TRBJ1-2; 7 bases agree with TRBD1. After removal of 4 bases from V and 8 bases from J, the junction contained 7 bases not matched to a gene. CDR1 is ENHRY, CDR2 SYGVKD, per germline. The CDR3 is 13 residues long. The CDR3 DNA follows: TGTGCCATCAGTGTGGGCAGGGGGGACGGCTACACCTTC. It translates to CAISVGRGDGYTF.

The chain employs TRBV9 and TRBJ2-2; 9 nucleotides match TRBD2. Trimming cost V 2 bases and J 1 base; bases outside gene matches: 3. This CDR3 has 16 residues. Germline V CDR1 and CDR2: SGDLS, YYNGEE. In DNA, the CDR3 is TGTGCCAGCAGCGTTAGACTAGCGGAGAACACCGGGGAGCTGTTTTTT. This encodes CASSVRLAENTGELFF.

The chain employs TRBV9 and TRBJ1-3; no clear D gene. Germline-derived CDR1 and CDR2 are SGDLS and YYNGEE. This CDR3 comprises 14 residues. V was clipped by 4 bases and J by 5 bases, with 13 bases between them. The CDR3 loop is CASSYEEGRNTIYF. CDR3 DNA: TGTGCCAGCAGCTATGAGGAGGGAAGAAACACCATATATTTT. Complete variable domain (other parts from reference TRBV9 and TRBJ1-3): DSGVTQTPKHLITATGQRVTLRCSPRSGDLSVYWYQQSLDQGLQFLIQYYNGEERAKGNILERFSAQQFPDLHSELNLSSLELGDSALYFCASSYEEGRNTIYFGEGSWLTVV.

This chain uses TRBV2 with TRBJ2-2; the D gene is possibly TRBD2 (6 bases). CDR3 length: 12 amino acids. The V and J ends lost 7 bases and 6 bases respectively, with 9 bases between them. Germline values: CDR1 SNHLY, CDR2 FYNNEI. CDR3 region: CASMWGAGELFF. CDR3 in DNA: TGTGCCAGCATGTGGGGGGCCGGGGAGCTGTTTTTT.

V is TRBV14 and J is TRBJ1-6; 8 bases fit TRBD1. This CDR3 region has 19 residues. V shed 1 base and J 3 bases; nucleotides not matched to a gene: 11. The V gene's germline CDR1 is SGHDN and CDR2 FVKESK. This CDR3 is CASSQVAGTGEYYNSPLHF. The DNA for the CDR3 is TGTGCCAGCAGCCAAGTTGCCGGGACAGGTGAATACTATAATTCACCCCTCCACTTT. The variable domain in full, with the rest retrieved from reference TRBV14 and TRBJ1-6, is EAGVTQFPSHSVIEKGQTVTLRCDPISGHDNLYWYRRVMGKEIKFLLHFVKESKQDESGMPNNRFLAERTGGTYSTLKVQPAELEDSGVYFCASSQVAGTGEYYNSPLHFGNGTRLTVT.

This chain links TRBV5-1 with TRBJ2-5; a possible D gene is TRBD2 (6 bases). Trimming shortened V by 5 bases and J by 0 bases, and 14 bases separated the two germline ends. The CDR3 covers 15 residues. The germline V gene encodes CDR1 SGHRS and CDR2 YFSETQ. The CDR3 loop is CASRPGLTYQETQYF. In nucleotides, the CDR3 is TGCGCCAGCAGGCCGGGACTTACGTACCAAGAGACCCAGTACTTC.

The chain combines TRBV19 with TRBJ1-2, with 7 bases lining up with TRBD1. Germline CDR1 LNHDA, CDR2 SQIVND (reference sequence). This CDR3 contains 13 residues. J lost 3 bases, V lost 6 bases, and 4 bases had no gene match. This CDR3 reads CASRQGIYYGYTF. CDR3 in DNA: TGTGCCAGTAGACAGGGGATTTACTATGGCTACACCTTC.

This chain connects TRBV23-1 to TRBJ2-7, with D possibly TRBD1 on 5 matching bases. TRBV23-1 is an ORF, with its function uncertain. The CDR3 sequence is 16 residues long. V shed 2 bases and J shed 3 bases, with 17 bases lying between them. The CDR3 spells CASSQGARVPHYEQYF. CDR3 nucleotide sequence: TGCGCCAGCAGTCAAGGGGCACGGGTACCGCACTACGAGCAGTACTTC.

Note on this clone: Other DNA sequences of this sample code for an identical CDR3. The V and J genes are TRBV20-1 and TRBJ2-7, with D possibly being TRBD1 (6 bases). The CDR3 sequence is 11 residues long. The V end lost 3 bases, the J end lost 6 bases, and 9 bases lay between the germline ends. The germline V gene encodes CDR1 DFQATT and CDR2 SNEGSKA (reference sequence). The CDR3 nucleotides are TGCAGTGCTAGCAGGGACACCGAGCAGTACTTC. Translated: CSASRDTEQYF.

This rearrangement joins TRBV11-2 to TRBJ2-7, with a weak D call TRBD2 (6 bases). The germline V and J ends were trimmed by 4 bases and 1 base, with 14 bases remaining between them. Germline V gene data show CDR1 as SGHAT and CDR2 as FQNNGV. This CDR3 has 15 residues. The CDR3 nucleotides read TGTGCCAGCAGCTATGGGCCTGGAGGGTCCTACGAGCAGTACGTC. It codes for CASSYGPGGSYEQYV.

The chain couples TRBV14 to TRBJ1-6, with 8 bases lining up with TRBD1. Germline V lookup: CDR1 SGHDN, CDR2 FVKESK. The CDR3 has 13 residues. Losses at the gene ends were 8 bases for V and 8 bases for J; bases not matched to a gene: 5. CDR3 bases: TGTGCCAGCCGTTGGACAGGGTATTCACCCCTCCACTTT. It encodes CASRWTGYSPLHF. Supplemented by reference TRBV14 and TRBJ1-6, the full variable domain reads EAGVTQFPSHSVIEKGQTVTLRCDPISGHDNLYWYRRVMGKEIKFLLHFVKESKQDESGMPNNRFLAERTGGTYSTLKVQPAELEDSGVYFCASRWTGYSPLHFGNGTRLTVT.

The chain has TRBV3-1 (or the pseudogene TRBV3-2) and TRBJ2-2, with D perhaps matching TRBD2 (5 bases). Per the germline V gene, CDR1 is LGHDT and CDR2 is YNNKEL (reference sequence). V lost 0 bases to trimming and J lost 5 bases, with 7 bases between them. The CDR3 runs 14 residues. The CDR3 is CASSQDAGTGELFF. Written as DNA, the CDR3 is TGTGCCAGCAGCCAAGATGCGGGTACCGGGGAGCTGTTTTTT.

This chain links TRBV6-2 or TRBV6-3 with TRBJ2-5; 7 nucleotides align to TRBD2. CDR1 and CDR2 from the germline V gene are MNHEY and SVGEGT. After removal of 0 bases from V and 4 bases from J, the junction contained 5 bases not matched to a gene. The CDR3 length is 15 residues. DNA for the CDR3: TGTGCCAGCAGTTACTCCTGGGCGGGGGTAGAGACCCAGTACTTC. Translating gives CASSYSWAGVETQYF.

The CDR3 region has the DNA TGTGCCAGCAGCTTAGATATAGGGGGCTCCTATAATTCACCCCTCCACTTT. It specifies CASSLDIGGSYNSPLHF. The chain employs TRBV7-8 and TRBJ1-6; TRBD1 is a possible D gene (6 bases). CDR3 size: 17 residues. Germline CDR1 reads SGHVS; CDR2 reads FQNEAQ. Trimming stripped 1 base from V and 0 bases from J, with 10 bases between. The full variable domain, with the rest looked up from reference TRBV7-8 and TRBJ1-6, is GAGVSQSPRYKVAKRGQDVALRCDPISGHVSLFWYQQALGQGPEFLTYFQNEAQLDKSGLPSDRFFAERPEGSVSTLKIQRTQQEDSAVYLCASSLDIGGSYNSPLHFGNGTRLTVT.